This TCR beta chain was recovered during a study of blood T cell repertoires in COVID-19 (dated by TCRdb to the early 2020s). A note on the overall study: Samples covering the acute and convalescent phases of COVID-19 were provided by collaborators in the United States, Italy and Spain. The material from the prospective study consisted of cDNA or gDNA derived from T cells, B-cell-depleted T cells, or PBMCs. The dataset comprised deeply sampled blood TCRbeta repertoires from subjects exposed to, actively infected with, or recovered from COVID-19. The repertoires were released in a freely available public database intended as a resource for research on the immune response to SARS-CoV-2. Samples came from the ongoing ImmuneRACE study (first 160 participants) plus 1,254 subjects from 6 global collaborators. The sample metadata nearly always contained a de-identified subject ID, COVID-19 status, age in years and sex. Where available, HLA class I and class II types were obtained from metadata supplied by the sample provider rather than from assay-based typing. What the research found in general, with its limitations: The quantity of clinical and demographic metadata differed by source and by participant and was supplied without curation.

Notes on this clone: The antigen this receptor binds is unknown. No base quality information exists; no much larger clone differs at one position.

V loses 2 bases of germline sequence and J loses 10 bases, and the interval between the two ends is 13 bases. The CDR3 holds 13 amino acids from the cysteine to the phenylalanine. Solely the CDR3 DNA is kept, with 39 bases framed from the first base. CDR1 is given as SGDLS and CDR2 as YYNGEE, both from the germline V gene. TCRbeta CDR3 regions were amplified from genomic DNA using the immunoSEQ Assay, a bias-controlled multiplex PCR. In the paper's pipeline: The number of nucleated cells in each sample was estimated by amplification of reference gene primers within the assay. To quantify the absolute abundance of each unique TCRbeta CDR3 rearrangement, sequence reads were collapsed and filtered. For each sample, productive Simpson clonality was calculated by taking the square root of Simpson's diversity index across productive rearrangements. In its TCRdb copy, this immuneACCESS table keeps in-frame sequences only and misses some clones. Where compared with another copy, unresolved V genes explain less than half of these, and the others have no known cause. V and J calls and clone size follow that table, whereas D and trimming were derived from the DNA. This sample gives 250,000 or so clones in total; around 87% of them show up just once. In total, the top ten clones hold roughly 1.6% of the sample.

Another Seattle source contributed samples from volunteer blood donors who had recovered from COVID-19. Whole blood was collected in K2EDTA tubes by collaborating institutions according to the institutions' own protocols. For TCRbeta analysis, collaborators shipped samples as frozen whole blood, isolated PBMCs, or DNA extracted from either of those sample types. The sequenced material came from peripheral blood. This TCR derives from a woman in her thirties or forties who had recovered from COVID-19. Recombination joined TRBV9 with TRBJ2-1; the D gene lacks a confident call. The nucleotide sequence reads TGTGCCAGCAGCGTGACCACGGCGGCGGAGCAGTTCTTC. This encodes CASSVTTAAEQFF.